Presented here are 21 T cell receptor beta chains from one specimen sequenced in a study of blood T cell repertoires in COVID-19. Method: immunoSEQ multiplex PCR; TCRdb's copy keeps in-frame clones and lacks some. The sample has 80,000 or so clones, about nine tenths seen once. What was sequenced was peripheral blood. Source of these receptors: a woman aged 60 to 75 with acute or convalescent COVID-19.

The V and J genes are TRBV5-4 and TRBJ1-1, with TRBD1 matching over 7 bases. Germline loops: CDR1 SGHNT, CDR2 YYREEE (reference sequence). The CDR3 contains 13 residues. The V and J ends lost 6 bases and 5 bases, in that order; junction bases with no gene match: 7. The CDR3 is CASTDRERTEAFF. For the CDR3, the DNA is TGTGCCAGCACTGACAGGGAGAGGACTGAAGCTTTCTTT.

The chain carries TRBV6-5 and TRBJ2-3; D is perhaps TRBD1 (5 bases). The CDR3 is 12 residues long. The germline V gene has CDR1 MNHEY and CDR2 SVGAGI. V shed 6 bases and J shed 2 bases, with 6 bases lying between them. The CDR3 is CASRDNTDTQYF. DNA of the CDR3: TGTGCCAGCAGGGACAACACAGATACGCAGTATTTT.

The genes are TRBV5-6 and TRBJ2-7; 7 nucleotides agree with TRBD1. The J segment lost 5 bases and the V segment lost 4 bases, leaving 9 bases of the junction unmatched. The CDR3 extends over 14 amino acids. From germline, CDR1 is SGHDT and CDR2 YYEEEE. The CDR3 protein is CASSALHRGHEQYF. Written as DNA, the CDR3 is TGTGCCAGCAGCGCCCTACACAGGGGCCACGAGCAGTACTTC.

This sequence joins TRBV9 and TRBJ2-6, with 12 bases identical to TRBD1. The CDR3 is 19 amino acids. With 3 bases clipped from V and 2 bases from J, the junction kept 9 bases outside the gene matches. Germline CDR1 and CDR2: SGDLS and YYNGEE. CDR3 nucleotide sequence: TGTGCCAGCAGCGAAGGGACAGGGGGCGCTTTCACTGGGGCCAACGTCCTGACTTTC. Translated, it gives CASSEGTGGAFTGANVLTF.

The chain links TRBV7-3 to TRBJ1-6; D call uncertain. Trimming removed 0 bases from V and 10 bases from J, with 13 bases in between. Per the germline V gene, CDR1 is SGHTA and CDR2 is FQGTGA. This CDR3 has 15 amino acids. This chain's CDR3 is CASSLTGRFRSPLHF. CDR3 nucleotide sequence: TGTGCCAGCAGCTTAACGGGCAGGTTTCGATCACCCCTCCACTTT.

The J gene is TRBJ2-1, the V gene TRBV3-1 (or the pseudogene TRBV3-2); 10 bases match TRBD2. CDR1 and CDR2 from the germline V gene are LGHDT and YNNKEL (reference sequence). CDR3 length: 21 residues. The V and J ends lost 0 bases and 0 bases, in that order; junction bases with no gene match: 14. The CDR3 sequence is CASSQDCGLSGGRSSYNEQFF. For the CDR3, the DNA is TGTGCCAGCAGCCAAGATTGTGGTCTTAGCGGGGGGCGAAGCTCCTACAATGAGCAGTTCTTC.

V and J are TRBV2 and TRBJ2-7; TRBD1 matches 8 bases. Trimming removed 0 bases from V and 2 bases from J; junction bases left unmatched: 9. Germline CDR1 and CDR2: SNHLY and FYNNEI. CDR3 length: 17 residues. The CDR3 sequence is CASSEALGTGITYEQYF. The CDR3 coding sequence is TGTGCCAGCAGTGAAGCGCTTGGGACAGGTATCACCTACGAGCAGTACTTC. Supplemented by reference TRBV2 and TRBJ2-7, the full variable domain reads EPEVTQTPSHQVTQMGQEVILRCVPISNHLYFYWYRQILGQKVEFLVSFYNNEISEKSEIFDDQFSVERPDGSNFTLKIRSTKLEDSAMYFCASSEALGTGITYEQYFGPGTRLTVT.

The V and J genes are TRBV28 and TRBJ2-5; D is ambiguous. Trimming cost V 4 bases and J 4 bases, with 7 bases left between them. The CDR3 covers 12 residues. Germline CDR1 and CDR2: MDHEN and SYDVKM. In nucleotides, the CDR3 is TGTGCCAGCAGTTATGAGAGAGAGACCCAGTACTTC. Protein sequence: CASSYERETQYF.

The gene calls are TRBV27 and TRBJ1-2; 7 bases agree with TRBD1. Germline assignment: CDR1 MNHEY and CDR2 SMNVEV (reference sequence). V was clipped by 7 bases and J by 3 bases; unmatched bases: 17. The CDR3 consists of 17 residues. The CDR3 coding sequence is TGTGCCAGCACTCCGGGAGGGGGACAGCTGAATTACTATGGCTACACCTTC. This sequence encodes CASTPGGGQLNYYGYTF.

The chain combines TRBV7-9 with TRBJ2-1; D perhaps matches TRBD2 (6 bases). V shed 5 bases and J shed 2 bases, with 19 bases lying between them. The CDR3 has 17 amino acids. Looked up from germline, CDR1 is SEHNR and CDR2 is FQNEAQ (reference sequence). The CDR3 coding sequence is TGTGCCAGCAGCCGTACCGGAGGGCCAGTTACCTACAATGAGCAGTTCTTC. Its protein product is CASSRTGGPVTYNEQFF.

The genes are TRBV19 and TRBJ1-4; D not certain. V lost 8 bases and J lost 0, with 7 bases in between. Germline CDR1 LNHDA, CDR2 SQIVND (reference sequence). The CDR3 covers 13 residues. The CDR3 spells CASSGATNEKLFF. The CDR3 region has the DNA TGTGCCAGTTCCGGGGCAACTAATGAAAAACTGTTTTTT.

The chain carries TRBV4-3 and TRBJ2-3, with TRBD2 as a possible D gene (6 bases). CDR1 and CDR2 (germline): LGHNA, YSLEER. CDR3 length: 16 amino acids. Trimming left V 0 bases short and J 1 base short, with 11 bases between. CDR3 sequence: CASSQDNGRGTDTQYF. CDR3 DNA: TGCGCCAGCAGCCAAGATAACGGGAGAGGCACAGATACGCAGTATTTT.

V gene TRBV10-3 combines with J gene TRBJ1-3, with a possible D match to TRBD1 (5 bases). Germline CDR1 ENHRY, CDR2 SYGVKD. The V end lost 6 bases, the J end lost 5 bases, and 11 bases lay between the germline ends. The CDR3 has 13 amino acids. CDR3 protein: CAISEQERNTIYF. CDR3 nucleotide sequence: TGTGCCATCAGCGAACAGGAGAGAAACACCATATATTTT.

The chain joins TRBV5-1 to TRBJ2-1, with 9 bases lining up with TRBD1. Germline CDR1 is SGHRS and CDR2 is YFSETQ. The junction had 7 bases not matched to a gene; V was cut back by 5 bases and J by 7 bases. The CDR3 sequence is 14 residues long. The CDR3 region is CASSGDREGNEQFF. The CDR3 DNA follows: TGCGCCAGCAGTGGGGACAGGGAGGGAAATGAGCAGTTCTTC.

This sequence joins TRBV4-1 and TRBJ2-3, with TRBD2 matching over 12 bases. This CDR3 contains 20 residues. Trimming removed 0 bases from V and 4 bases from J; junction bases left unmatched: 14. Germline lookup yields CDR1 MGHRA and CDR2 YSYEKL. CDR3 nucleotide sequence: TGCGCCAGCAGCCAAGATTGGGCTAGCGGGAGGGCCGGTTCCGCAGATACGCAGTATTTT. This codes for CASSQDWASGRAGSADTQYF.

The DNA of the CDR3 is TGCGCCAGCAGCCAAGCCCCACTAGCAACCAATGAGCAGTTCTTC. This translates into CASSQAPLATNEQFF. The chain recombines TRBV4-3 with TRBJ2-1, with D perhaps matching TRBD2 (6 bases). CDR1 is LGHNA and CDR2 is YSLEER in the germline V gene. The CDR3 sequence is 15 residues long. V was trimmed by 1 base and J by 6 bases, leaving 13 bases between them.

The chain employs TRBV5-1 and TRBJ2-1; D gene uncertain. This CDR3 has 14 amino acids. The V gene's germline CDR1 is SGHRS and CDR2 YFSETQ. V lost 4 bases to trimming and J lost 8 bases, with 16 bases between them. This CDR3 is CASSPVGYYDEQFF. The CDR3 bases are TGCGCCAGCAGCCCGGTCGGGTATTACGATGAGCAGTTCTTC. Full variable domain (outside the CDR3, taken from reference TRBV5-1 and TRBJ2-1): KAGVTQTPRYLIKTRGQQVTLSCSPISGHRSVSWYQQTPGQGLQFLFEYFSETQRNKGNFPGRFSGRQFSNSRSEMNVSTLELGDSALYLCASSPVGYYDEQFFGPGTRLTVL.

V usage is TRBV5-1 and J usage is TRBJ2-1; 8 bases align to TRBD2. Germline V gene lookup returns CDR1 SGHRS and CDR2 YFSETQ. The CDR3 runs to 17 residues. V shed 2 bases, J shed 1 base, and the junction held 8 bases outside the gene matches. The CDR3 nucleotides read TGCGCCAGCAGCTTCAGCGGGAGCGCCCTTTCCTACAATGAGCAGTTCTTC. As protein: CASSFSGSALSYNEQFF.

V usage is TRBV9 and J usage is TRBJ2-7; unclear D gene. The CDR3 has 15 amino acids. V lost 0 bases to trimming and J lost 0 bases, with 10 bases between them. CDR1 is SGDLS and CDR2 is YYNGEE in the germline V gene. In nucleotides, the CDR3 is TGTGCCAGCAGCGTAGGTCCGGGTAGCTCCTACGAGCAGTACTTC. Translating it yields CASSVGPGSSYEQYF.

J is TRBJ1-1 and V is TRBV6-6, with D perhaps TRBD1 (6 bases). V gave up 0 bases and J gave up 5 bases, with 16 bases separating them. The CDR3 covers 16 residues. Germline CDR1 MNHNY, CDR2 SVGAGI (reference sequence). The CDR3 sequence is CASSYSILQGKTEAFF. The CDR3 DNA sequence: TGTGCCAGCAGTTACTCGATACTACAGGGCAAGACTGAAGCTTTCTTT.

This chain links TRBV6-2 or TRBV6-3 with TRBJ1-5; 9 bases line up with TRBD1. The length of the CDR3 is 17 residues. Trimming took 6 bases from V and 0 from J; bases not matched to a gene: 9. Germline CDR1 reads MNHEY; CDR2 reads SVGEGT. The CDR3 spells CASSSGTGSSSNQPQHF. In DNA, the CDR3 is TGTGCCAGCAGCTCCGGGACAGGGTCCTCTAGCAATCAGCCCCAGCATTTT.